The rows below give T cell receptor beta chains drawn from one sample of a study of CD8+ T cells in alopecia areata. TCRdb's copy holds only in-frame clones and misses some; the assay was immunoSEQ multiplex PCR. The sample has approximately 82,000 clones; just over 50% are singletons. Material: NKG2D-high CD8+ T cells sorted from blood. All receptors come from a human donor with alopecia areata. CDR3s leave out the opening cysteine and the closing phenylalanine or tryptophan. The D gene is left open where the match is weak.

>TRBV2|.|TRBJ2-3
ASSDSADSTDTQY
>TRBV14|.|TRBJ2-7
ASSQRYRTHSYEQY
>TRBV7-9|.|TRBJ2-7
ASSPPRGEQY
>TRBV12-5|.|TRBJ1-1
ASGLSANTEAF
>TRBV29-1|.|TRBJ2-5
SVEEFQETQY
>TRBV30|TRBD2|TRBJ2-3
AWSDTGGVSDTQY
>TRBV13|TRBD2|TRBJ2-2
ASSGPGELF
>TRBV7-9|TRBD2|TRBJ2-1
ASSGRALGTSGRWNEQF
>TRBV25-1|.|TRBJ1-1
ASSHPGANTEAF
>TRBV2|.|TRBJ2-3
ASSERGEGSTDTQY
>TRBV30|.|TRBJ1-1
AWSDTGVNTEAF
>TRBV6-6|.|TRBJ2-4
ASQGAKNIQY
>TRBV2|.|TRBJ2-3
ASSVPPQDTQY
>TRBV29-1|.|TRBJ2-1
SVDGLLEI
>TRBV4-1|TRBD2|TRBJ2-3
ASRTSGATSTDTQY
>TRBV27|.|TRBJ1-2
ASSFNSNYGYT
>TRBV9|.|TRBJ2-1
ASSGQAPEQF
>TRBV9|.|TRBJ2-1
ASSVWPSNEQF
>TRBV6-5|.|TRBJ2-5
ASRGSGTQY
>TRBV29-1|.|TRBJ2-5
SVEGAQETQY
>TRBV10-3|.|TRBJ2-6
AISAGAGANVLT
>TRBV5-1|TRBD2|TRBJ2-3
ASSLQTGLAYTDTQY
>TRBV29-1|.|TRBJ2-7
SFLGAVGDEQY
>TRBV5-6|TRBD1|TRBJ1-1
ASSAGQEAF
>TRBV14|.|TRBJ2-3
ASSQVWVTDTQY
>TRBV29-1|.|TRBJ2-5
SAVGTGVIQETQY
>TRBV15|TRBD2|TRBJ2-1
ATSSPSGGENNEQF
>TRBV25-1|.|TRBJ2-7
ASSDWTATAQY
>TRBV7-2|TRBD2|TRBJ2-7
ASSLGLAGYEQY
>TRBV29-1|TRBD2|TRBJ2-7
SVEDVGLAGSSYEQY
>TRBV4-1|.|TRBJ1-2
ASSQDGLTYGYT
>TRBV29-1|.|TRBJ2-5
SVDGLSFQTQY
>TRBV5-1|.|TRBJ2-3
ASKQDREGVDTQY
>TRBV2|TRBD2|TRBJ2-7
ASGTSGGRYEQY
>TRBV5-6|.|TRBJ1-5
ASSGQGQPQH
>TRBV20-1|.|TRBJ1-2
TTEGYT
>TRBV19|.|TRBJ2-5
ASRPHRDPRETQY
>TRBV29-1|.|TRBJ1-1
SVEGLGGTEAF
>TRBV5-1|TRBD2|TRBJ2-7
ASSLTSGSPYEQY
>TRBV28|.|TRBJ2-7
ASSTGSEQY
>TRBV27|.|TRBJ2-2
ASRGLTGELF
>TRBV4-1|.|TRBJ1-1
ASSQPITGSYSEAF
>TRBV2|.|TRBJ2-7
ASNGRLTYEQY
>TRBV25-1|.|TRBJ2-7
ASSESTVDSSYEQY
>TRBV7-9|.|TRBJ2-2
ASNPPGDGELF
>TRBV4-3|.|TRBJ1-2
ASRRIVGGGYGYT
>TRBV9|.|TRBJ1-1
ASRTPNTEAF
>TRBV28|.|TRBJ2-4
ASSWRDTKNIQY